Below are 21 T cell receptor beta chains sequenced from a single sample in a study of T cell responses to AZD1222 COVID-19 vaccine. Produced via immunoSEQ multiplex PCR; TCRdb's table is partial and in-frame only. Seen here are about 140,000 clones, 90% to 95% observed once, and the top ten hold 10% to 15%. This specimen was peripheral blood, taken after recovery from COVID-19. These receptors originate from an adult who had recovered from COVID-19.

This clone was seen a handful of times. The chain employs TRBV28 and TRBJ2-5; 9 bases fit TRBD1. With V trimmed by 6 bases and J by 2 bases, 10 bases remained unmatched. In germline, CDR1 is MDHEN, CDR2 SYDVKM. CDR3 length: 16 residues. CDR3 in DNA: TGTGCCAGCAGGGGGACAGGGTCTTCGGCTCAAGAGACCCAGTACTTC. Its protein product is CASRGTGSSAQETQYF.

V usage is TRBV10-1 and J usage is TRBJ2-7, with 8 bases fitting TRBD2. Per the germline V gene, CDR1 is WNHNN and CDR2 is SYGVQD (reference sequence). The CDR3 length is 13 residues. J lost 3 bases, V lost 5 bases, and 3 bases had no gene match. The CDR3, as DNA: TGCGCCAGCAGTTTAGCGGGAAGCTACGAGCAGTACTTC. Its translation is CASSLAGSYEQYF.

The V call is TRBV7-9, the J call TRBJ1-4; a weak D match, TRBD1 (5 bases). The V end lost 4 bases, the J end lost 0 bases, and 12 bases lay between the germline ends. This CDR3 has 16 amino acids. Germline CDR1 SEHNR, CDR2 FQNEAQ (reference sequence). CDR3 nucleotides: TGTGCCAGCAGCTCCTCGACAGTAGCAACTAATGAAAAACTGTTTTTT. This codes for CASSSSTVATNEKLFF.

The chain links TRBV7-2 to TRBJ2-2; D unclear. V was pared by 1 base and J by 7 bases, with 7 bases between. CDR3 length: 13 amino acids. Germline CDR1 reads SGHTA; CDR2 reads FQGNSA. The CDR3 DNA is TGTGCCAGCAGCTTAGTCAGAAACGGGGAGCTGTTTTTT. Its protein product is CASSLVRNGELFF.

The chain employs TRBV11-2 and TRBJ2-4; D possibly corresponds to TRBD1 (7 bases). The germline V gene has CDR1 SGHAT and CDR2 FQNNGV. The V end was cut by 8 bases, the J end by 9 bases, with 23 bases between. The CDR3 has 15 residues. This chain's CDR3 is CASHNRGGNGGIQYF. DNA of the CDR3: TGTGCCAGCCACAACAGGGGTGGGAACGGGGGCATTCAGTACTTC.

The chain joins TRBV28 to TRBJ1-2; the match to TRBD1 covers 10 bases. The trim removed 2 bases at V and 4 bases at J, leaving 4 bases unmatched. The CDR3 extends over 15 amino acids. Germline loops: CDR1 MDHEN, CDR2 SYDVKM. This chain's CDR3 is CASSLDRGRSYGYTF. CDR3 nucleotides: TGTGCCAGCAGTTTAGACAGGGGGCGATCCTATGGCTACACCTTC.

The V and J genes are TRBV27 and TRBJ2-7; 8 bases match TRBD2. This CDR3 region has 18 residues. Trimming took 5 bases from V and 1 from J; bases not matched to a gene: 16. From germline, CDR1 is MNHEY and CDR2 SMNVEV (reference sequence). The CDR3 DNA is TGTGCCAGCAGTGCCGTGGGTAGTAGCGGGATAAAGTCCTACGAGCAGTACTTC. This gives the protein CASSAVGSSGIKSYEQYF.

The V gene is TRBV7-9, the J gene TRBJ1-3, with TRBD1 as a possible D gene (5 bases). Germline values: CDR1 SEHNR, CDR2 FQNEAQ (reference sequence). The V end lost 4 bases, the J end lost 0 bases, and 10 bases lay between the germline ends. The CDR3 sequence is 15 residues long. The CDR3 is CASSSGLSSGNTIYF. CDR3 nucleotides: TGTGCCAGCAGCTCGGGACTGAGCTCTGGAAACACCATATATTTT.

CDR3 bases: TGTGCCAGCAGCTTGTCGGAAACCGGGGAGCTGTTTTTT. Protein sequence: CASSLSETGELFF. This sequence joins TRBV7-9 and TRBJ2-2; D is unresolved. V lost 3 bases to trimming and J lost 5 bases, with 7 bases between them. The CDR3 is 13 amino acids. Germline V CDR1 and CDR2: SEHNR, FQNEAQ (reference sequence).

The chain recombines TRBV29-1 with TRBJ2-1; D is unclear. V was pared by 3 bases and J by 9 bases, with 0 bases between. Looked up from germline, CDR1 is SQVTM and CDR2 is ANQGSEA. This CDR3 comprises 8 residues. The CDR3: CSVDEQFF. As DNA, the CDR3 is TGCAGCGTTGATGAGCAGTTCTTC.

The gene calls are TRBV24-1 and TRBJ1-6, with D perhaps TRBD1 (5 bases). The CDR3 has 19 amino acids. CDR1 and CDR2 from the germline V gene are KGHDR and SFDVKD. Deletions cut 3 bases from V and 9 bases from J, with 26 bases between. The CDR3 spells CATSDPDSPLTLIGSPLHF. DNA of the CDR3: TGTGCCACCAGTGATCCTGACAGTCCTCTTACCCTTATAGGTTCACCCCTCCACTTT.

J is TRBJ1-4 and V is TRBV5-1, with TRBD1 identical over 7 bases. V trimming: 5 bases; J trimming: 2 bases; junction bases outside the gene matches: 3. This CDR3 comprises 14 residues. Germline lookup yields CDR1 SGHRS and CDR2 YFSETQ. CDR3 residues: CASRPGQTNEKLFF. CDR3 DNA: TGCGCCAGCAGGCCGGGACAGACTAATGAAAAACTGTTTTTT.

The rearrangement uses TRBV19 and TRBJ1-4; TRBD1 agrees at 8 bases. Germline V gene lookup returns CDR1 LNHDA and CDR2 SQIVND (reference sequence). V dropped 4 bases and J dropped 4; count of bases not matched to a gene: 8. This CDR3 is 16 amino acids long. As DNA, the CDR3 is TGTGCCAGTAGTACAACCGGACAGGGCGATAATGAAAAACTGTTTTTT. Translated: CASSTTGQGDNEKLFF.

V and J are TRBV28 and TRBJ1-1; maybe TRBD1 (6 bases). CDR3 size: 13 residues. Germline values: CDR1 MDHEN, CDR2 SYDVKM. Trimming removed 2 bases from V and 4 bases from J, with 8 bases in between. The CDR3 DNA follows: TGTGCCAGCAGTTTACGGGGGCCCACTGAAGCTTTCTTT. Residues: CASSLRGPTEAFF.

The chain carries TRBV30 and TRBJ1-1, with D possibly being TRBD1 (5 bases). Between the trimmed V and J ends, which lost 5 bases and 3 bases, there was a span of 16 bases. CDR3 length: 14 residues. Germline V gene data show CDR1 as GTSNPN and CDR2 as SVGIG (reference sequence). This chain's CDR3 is CAWDSSNGDTEAFF. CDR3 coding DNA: TGTGCCTGGGACAGCTCGAATGGAGACACTGAAGCTTTCTTT.

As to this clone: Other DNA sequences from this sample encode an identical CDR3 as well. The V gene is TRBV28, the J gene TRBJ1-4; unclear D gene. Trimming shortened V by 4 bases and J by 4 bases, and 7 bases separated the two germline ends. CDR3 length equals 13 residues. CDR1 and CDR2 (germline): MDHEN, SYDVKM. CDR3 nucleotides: TGTGCCAGCAGTTACAGCCTTAATGAAAAACTGTTTTTT. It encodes CASSYSLNEKLFF.

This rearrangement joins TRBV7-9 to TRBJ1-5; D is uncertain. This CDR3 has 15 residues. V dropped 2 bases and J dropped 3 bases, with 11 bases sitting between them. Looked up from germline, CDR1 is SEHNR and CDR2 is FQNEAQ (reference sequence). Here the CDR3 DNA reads TGTGCCAGCAGCTTATTAGTATATCTCAATCAGCCCCAGCATTTT. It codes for CASSLLVYLNQPQHF.

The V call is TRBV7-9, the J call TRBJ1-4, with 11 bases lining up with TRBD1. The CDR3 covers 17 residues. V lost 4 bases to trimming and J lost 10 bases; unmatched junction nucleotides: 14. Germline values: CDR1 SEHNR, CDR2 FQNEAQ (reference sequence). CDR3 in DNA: TGTGCCAGCAGCTCACCTACCCCGGGACAGGGGGGCGGAAAACTGTTTTTT. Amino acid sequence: CASSSPTPGQGGGKLFF.

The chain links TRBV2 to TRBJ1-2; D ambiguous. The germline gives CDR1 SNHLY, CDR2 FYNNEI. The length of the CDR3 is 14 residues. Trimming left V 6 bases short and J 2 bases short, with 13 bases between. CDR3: CASSQELRNYGYTF. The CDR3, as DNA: TGTGCCAGCAGCCAGGAACTACGGAACTATGGCTACACCTTC. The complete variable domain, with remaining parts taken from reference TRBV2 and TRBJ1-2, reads EPEVTQTPSHQVTQMGQEVILRCVPISNHLYFYWYRQILGQKVEFLVSFYNNEISEKSEIFDDQFSVERPDGSNFTLKIRSTKLEDSAMYFCASSQELRNYGYTFGSGTRLTVV.

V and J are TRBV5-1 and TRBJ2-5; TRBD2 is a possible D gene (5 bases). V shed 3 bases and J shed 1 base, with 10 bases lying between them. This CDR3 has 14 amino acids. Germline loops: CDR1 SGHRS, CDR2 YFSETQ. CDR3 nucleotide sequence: TGCGCCAGCAGCTCGGGGTCTACCCAAGAGACCCAGTACTTC. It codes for CASSSGSTQETQYF.

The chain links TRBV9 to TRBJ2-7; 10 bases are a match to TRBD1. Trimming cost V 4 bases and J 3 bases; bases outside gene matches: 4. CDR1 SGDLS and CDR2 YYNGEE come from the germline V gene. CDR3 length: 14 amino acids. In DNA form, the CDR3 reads TGTGCCAGCAGCCTCAGGACAGGGGGCTACGAGCAGTACTTC. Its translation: CASSLRTGGYEQYF.